These 24 T cell receptor beta chains originate from one sample sequenced in a study of shared T cell receptors in the human thymus. Profiling relied on immunoSEQ multiplex PCR, and the TCRdb table lists in-frame clones only, not all of them. The repertoire holds about 660,000 clones, more than 70% seen once, with approximately 0.0097% in the top ten. The sample was also linked to a second study, of human thymus T cells.

Material: thymocytes. The source is a boy under two years old with a congenital heart defect.

The CDR3 sequence: CASSLSQGDTYYEQYF. The CDR3 DNA reads as TGCGCCAGCAGCTTGAGCCAGGGGGATACCTACTACGAGCAGTACTTC. The chain links TRBV5-1 to TRBJ2-7; the match to TRBD1 covers 7 bases. V trimming: 1 base; J trimming: 3 bases; junction bases outside the gene matches: 10. The germline V gene has CDR1 SGHRS and CDR2 YFSETQ. The CDR3 has 16 residues.

The chain has TRBV2 and TRBJ2-3; possible D gene TRBD2, 5 bases. The CDR3 is 15 amino acids. Between the trimmed V and J ends, which lost 7 bases and 2 bases, there was a span of 16 bases. The germline V gene has CDR1 SNHLY and CDR2 FYNNEI. The CDR3 DNA reads TGTGCCAGCAAACTAGTCACTACCCACACAGATACGCAGTATTTT. Translation gives CASKLVTTHTDTQYF.

The V call is TRBV2, the J call TRBJ2-5, with 8 positions matching TRBD2. Trimming took 9 bases from V and 4 from J; bases not matched to a gene: 13. Per germline, CDR1 SNHLY and CDR2 FYNNEI. The CDR3 is 15 amino acids. This CDR3 is CARAPLAGPGETQYF. The CDR3 coding sequence is TGTGCCAGGGCCCCTCTAGCGGGCCCCGGAGAGACCCAGTACTTC.

This clone appeared a few times. Other DNA sequences in this sample translate to the same CDR3. This chain links TRBV5-1 with TRBJ1-1; TRBD1 is a possible D gene (6 bases). The CDR3 loop spans 16 amino acids. V shed 0 bases and J shed 0 bases, with 12 bases lying between them. From germline, CDR1 is SGHRS and CDR2 YFSETQ. CDR3 DNA: TGCGCCAGCAGCTTGGGGCCCACAGGGCTGAACACTGAAGCTTTCTTT. This codes for CASSLGPTGLNTEAFF.

The chain recombines TRBV6-1 with TRBJ2-3; the match to TRBD1 covers 9 bases. This CDR3 comprises 14 residues. After removal of 5 bases from V and 6 bases from J, the junction contained 6 bases not matched to a gene. Germline assignment: CDR1 MNHNS and CDR2 SASEGT. This CDR3 is CASSPGTGKDTQYF. The DNA for the CDR3 is TGTGCCAGCAGTCCCGGGACAGGGAAGGATACGCAGTATTTT.

CDR3 in DNA: TGCAGCGTTTTAGACAGGGGGTTTTACAATGAGCAGTTCTTC. This encodes CSVLDRGFYNEQFF. The chain is built from TRBV29-1 and TRBJ2-1, with 9 bases aligning to TRBD1. With V trimmed by 5 bases and J by 4 bases, 6 bases remained unmatched. Germline V CDR1 and CDR2: SQVTM, ANQGSEA. CDR3 size: 14 residues.

This clone appeared a single time. The chain couples TRBV9 to TRBJ2-7, with D unresolved. Trimming shortened V by 3 bases and J by 0 bases, and 10 bases separated the two germline ends. The germline V gene encodes CDR1 SGDLS and CDR2 YYNGEE. The CDR3 consists of 14 residues. Here the CDR3 DNA reads TGTGCCAGCAGCGGACTGGAGTTCTCCTACGAGCAGTACTTC. Translated: CASSGLEFSYEQYF.

The rearrangement uses TRBV7-3 and TRBJ2-4, with TRBD1 identical over 9 bases. Germline CDR1 reads SGHTA; CDR2 reads FQGTGA. The CDR3 runs to 15 residues. Trimming took 4 bases from V and 1 from J; bases not matched to a gene: 2. The CDR3 DNA reads TGTGCCAGCAGCTCTACAGGGGGCGCCAAAAACATTCAGTACTTC. Translated: CASSSTGGAKNIQYF.

This chain uses TRBV30 with TRBJ2-6, with a weak D call TRBD1 (6 bases). The V gene's germline CDR1 is GTSNPN and CDR2 SVGIG (reference sequence). The CDR3 extends over 13 amino acids. The germline V and J ends were trimmed by 6 bases and 4 bases, with 10 bases remaining between them. CDR3 sequence reads: CACDRSGANVLTF. In DNA, the CDR3 is TGTGCCTGTGACAGGTCCGGGGCCAACGTCCTGACTTTC.

This clone was seen only a few times. The chain joins TRBV5-6 to TRBJ1-4; 8 nucleotides agree with TRBD1. CDR3 size: 18 residues. Germline trimming cut 0 bases from V and 0 bases from J; bases unmatched to any gene: 7. Germline V CDR1 and CDR2: SGHDT, YYEEEE. CDR3 protein: CASSLAVGQGSTNEKLFF. The CDR3, as DNA: TGTGCCAGCAGCTTGGCCGTTGGACAGGGCTCAACTAATGAAAAACTGTTTTTT.

The gene calls are TRBV6-4 and TRBJ2-3, with 9 bases lining up with TRBD2. Germline values: CDR1 MRHNA, CDR2 SNTAGT. J gave up 2 bases and V 10 bases, and 16 bases lay outside the gene matches. The CDR3 covers 17 residues. The CDR3 here is CATGGVAGAPNTDTQYF. CDR3 bases: TGTGCCACCGGGGGGGTAGCGGGAGCTCCAAACACAGATACGCAGTATTTT.

The chain recombines TRBV4-3 with TRBJ2-7; 8 bases are a match to TRBD2. The CDR3 has 16 amino acids. Unmatched junction bases numbered 10, after V lost 4 bases and J lost 2 bases. Germline V gives CDR1 LGHNA, CDR2 YSLEER. The CDR3 reads CASSREHSGAAYEQYF. The CDR3 DNA sequence: TGCGCCAGCAGCCGCGAACATAGCGGGGCTGCCTACGAGCAGTACTTC.

The gene calls are TRBV2 and TRBJ2-2; TRBD2 agrees at 7 bases. The J segment lost 1 base and the V segment lost 7 bases, leaving 9 bases of the junction unmatched. Per germline, CDR1 SNHLY and CDR2 FYNNEI. The CDR3 sequence is 16 residues long. This CDR3 reads CASISEAGMNTGELFF. CDR3 DNA sequence: TGTGCCAGCATCTCGGAAGCGGGAATGAACACCGGGGAGCTGTTTTTT.

The rearrangement uses TRBV19 and TRBJ1-4, with D possibly being TRBD1 (6 bases). The CDR3 length is 15 residues. V gave up 5 bases and J gave up 5 bases, with 15 bases separating them. In germline, CDR1 is LNHDA, CDR2 SQIVND (reference sequence). The CDR3 protein is CASSFTGKWNEKLFF. The DNA of the CDR3 is TGTGCCAGTAGTTTTACAGGGAAATGGAATGAAAAACTGTTTTTT.

The gene calls are TRBV6-1 and TRBJ2-7; D unclear. This CDR3 has 11 amino acids. Trimming left V 4 bases short and J 3 bases short, with 4 bases between. The germline gives CDR1 MNHNS, CDR2 SASEGT. The CDR3, as DNA: TGTGCCAGCAGTGGACTCTACGAGCAGTACTTC. It is translated as CASSGLYEQYF.

This clone was observed a single time. The chain employs TRBV9 and TRBJ2-7; possible D gene TRBD2, 6 bases. This CDR3 comprises 13 residues. Germline V gene lookup returns CDR1 SGDLS and CDR2 YYNGEE. Trimming pared 3 bases from V and 9 bases from J, leaving 16 bases between. The CDR3 region has the DNA TGTGCCAGCAGCGCTGCCCTGGAGGGCGCGCAGTACTTC. This translates into CASSAALEGAQYF.

This clone was detected only once. This chain links TRBV5-1 with TRBJ1-1; 9 nucleotides match TRBD1. CDR1 and CDR2 (germline): SGHRS, YFSETQ. Trimming cost V 2 bases and J 1 base; bases outside gene matches: 3. The CDR3 covers 15 residues. The CDR3 here is CASSFTGGRNTEAFF. DNA for the CDR3: TGCGCCAGCAGCTTTACAGGGGGCCGGAACACTGAAGCTTTCTTT.

The V call is TRBV18, the J call TRBJ1-1; 12 bases agree with TRBD1. CDR1 and CDR2 (germline): KGHSH, LQKENI. The V and J ends lost 3 bases and 0 bases, in that order; junction bases with no gene match: 2. This CDR3 comprises 16 residues. This CDR3 is CASSPGQGALNTEAFF. The CDR3 bases are TGTGCCAGCTCACCGGGACAGGGGGCATTGAACACTGAAGCTTTCTTT.

The chain links TRBV27 to TRBJ1-2; D remains ambiguous. The CDR3 is 13 amino acids. CDR1 MNHEY and CDR2 SMNVEV come from the germline V gene (reference sequence). V lost 8 bases, J lost 5 bases, and 15 bases lay in between. The CDR3 bases are TGTGCCAGCTCTTACAGCCTATTATATGGCTACACCTTC. Its translation is CASSYSLLYGYTF.

The genes are TRBV9 and TRBJ1-2; D gene ambiguous. The CDR3 loop spans 17 amino acids. CDR1 SGDLS and CDR2 YYNGEE come from the germline V gene. V was shortened by 0 bases and J by 1 base, with 16 bases between the two germline ends. The DNA of the CDR3 is TGTGCCAGCAGCGTAGACCCAGATGCGGATTTTAACTATGGCTACACCTTC. This translates into CASSVDPDADFNYGYTF.

Regarding this clone: Other DNA sequences within the sample encode an identical CDR3. J is TRBJ2-7 and V is TRBV27; TRBD1 matches 9 bases. The germline V gene has CDR1 MNHEY and CDR2 SMNVEV (reference sequence). CDR3 length equals 17 residues. The J segment lost 7 bases and the V segment lost 5 bases, leaving 18 bases of the junction unmatched. Here the CDR3 reads CASSHRNPGQGWYEQYF. DNA for the CDR3: TGTGCCAGCAGTCATCGAAACCCGGGACAGGGTTGGTATGAGCAGTACTTC.

The gene calls are TRBV28 and TRBJ2-7; unclear D gene. Germline CDR1 is MDHEN and CDR2 is SYDVKM. V dropped 8 bases and J dropped 1 base, with 9 bases sitting between them. The CDR3 covers 12 residues. CDR3 sequence reads: CASCLPSYEQYF. CDR3 bases: TGTGCCAGCTGTCTACCTTCCTACGAGCAGTACTTC.

The chain carries TRBV27 and TRBJ1-5; 7 bases fit TRBD1. Germline CDR1 reads MNHEY; CDR2 reads SMNVEV (reference sequence). There are 15 residues in the CDR3. V dropped 6 bases and J dropped 3; count of bases not matched to a gene: 8. The CDR3 is CASSQQGRTNQPQHF. CDR3 bases: TGTGCCAGCAGCCAACAGGGGAGGACCAATCAGCCCCAGCATTTT.

DNA of the CDR3: TGTGCCTGGAGTGAGCCGACAGGGTTAGACGAGCAGTACTTC. This encodes CAWSEPTGLDEQYF. The rearrangement joins TRBV30 to TRBJ2-7, with 7 bases fitting TRBD1. Trimming cost V 1 base and J 5 bases; bases outside gene matches: 8. The germline V gene encodes CDR1 GTSNPN and CDR2 SVGIG (reference sequence). The CDR3 runs to 14 residues.